The 4 T cell receptor beta chains below were found in one sample sequenced in a study of blood T cells in healthy people across ages. Combining a sample-barcoded 5' primer with a J-beta primer mix, a second PCR ran for 7 to 11 cycles. TCRdb re-called the 5' RACE reads through MiXCR, storing one row per CDR3 protein. The data hold about 670,000 distinct CDR3 sequences, with approximately 52% observed a single time. Material: blood. The receptors come from a woman of 80 years or more in good health.

This clonotype came up many times. The chain recombines TRBV15 with TRBJ1-2; the D gene is possibly TRBD1 (5 bases). This CDR3 contains 16 residues. V was shortened by 1 base and J by 3 bases, with 15 bases between the two germline ends. The germline V gene has CDR1 LNHNV and CDR2 YYDKDF (reference sequence). The CDR3 DNA is TGTGCCACCAGCAGAGTGGGGACTGGGGACTACTATGGCTACACCTTC. Its translation is CATSRVGTGDYYGYTF. Based on the CDR3 plus reference TRBV15 and TRBJ1-2, the full variable domain is DAMVIQNPRYQVTQFGKPVTLSCSQTLNHNVMYWYQQKSSQAPKLLFHYYDKDFNNEADTPDNFQSRRPNTSFCFLDIRSPGLGDTAMYLCATSRVGTGDYYGYTFGSGTRLTVV.

This clonotype occurred once. The rearrangement joins TRBV6-1 to TRBJ2-5; 10 bases line up with TRBD2. The germline CDR1 and CDR2 sequences are MNHNS and SASEGT. V trimming: 5 bases; J trimming: 2 bases; junction bases outside the gene matches: 8. There are 16 residues in the CDR3. The chain's CDR3 is CASSNPTSGVQETQYF. The CDR3 nucleotides are TGTGCCAGCAGTAACCCAACTAGCGGGGTACAAGAGACCCAGTACTTC.

The chain couples TRBV2 to TRBJ1-1, with D uncertain. V was clipped by 11 bases and J by 2 bases, with 15 bases between them. The CDR3 sequence is 13 residues long. Per the germline V gene, CDR1 is SNHLY and CDR2 is FYNNEI. Here the CDR3 DNA reads TGTGCCGGAAACAAGGAGGTTAACACTGAAGCTTTCTTT. It codes for CAGNKEVNTEAFF.

The chain is built from TRBV5-1 and TRBJ2-1, with TRBD1 matching over 9 bases. V shed 0 bases, J shed 0 bases, and the junction held 7 bases outside the gene matches. Germline CDR1 is SGHRS and CDR2 is YFSETQ. CDR3 length: 18 residues. The CDR3 bases are TGCGCCAGCAGCTTGGGCCTACAGGGGGCAAGCTCCTACAATGAGCAGTTCTTC. Amino acid sequence: CASSLGLQGASSYNEQFF.